This entry concerns a single T cell receptor (beta chain). Antigen specificity is unknown. ViraFEST expansion of antigen-specific CD4+ T cells with viral peptide pools preceded sequencing. Culturing for around ten days preceded CD4+ T cell isolation. The CDR3 has 16 residues. Germline CDR1 and CDR2: MNHEY and SMNVEV (reference sequence). The J segment lost 10 bases and the V segment lost 4 bases, leaving 14 bases of the junction unmatched. The data derive from a study of vaccination effects on CD4 cells after COVID-19. Broader study findings: Marked clonal contraction was seen in infection- and vaccine-induced clones late after vaccination.

The data were produced by immunoSEQ multiplex PCR, yet TCRdb's version contains in-frame clones alone and is incomplete. This sample yields around 54,000 clones, of which over 75% are seen a single time; around 2.4% belongs to the top ten. The TCR was taken from a human donor who received a COVID-19 vaccine. The rearrangement joins TRBV27 to TRBJ2-3; 10 bases match TRBD2. Sequences were derived from CD4+ T cells from PBMCs cultured with HCoV-229E spike peptides, sampled before COVID-19 vaccination. The DNA for the CDR3 is TGTGCCAGCAGTTCACTCAGCGGGGGGGCTCCAGGGCCGCAGTATTTT. Its protein is CASSSLSGGAPGPQYF.